Below, 32 T cell receptor beta chains from the same sample are listed, as sequenced in a study of early T cells in non-severe SARS-CoV-2 infection. MiXCR, applied by TCRdb to the 5' RACE reads, yields one record per CDR3 protein. The sample comprises about 64,000 distinct CDR3 sequences, roughly 21% of which are singletons, and more than 15% rests with the top ten. Sample: whole blood, taken at baseline. These receptors were collected from an adult who was a healthcare worker with PCR-confirmed SARS-CoV-2 infection or an uninfected control (not recorded which).

Ten or more counts support this clonotype. The genes are TRBV25-1 and TRBJ2-7; D possibly matches TRBD1 or TRBD2 (6 bases each). Germline loops: CDR1 MGHDK, CDR2 SYGVNS. With 6 bases removed from V and 2 bases from J, the gap between germline ends came to 14 bases. This CDR3 contains 14 residues. The CDR3 DNA sequence: TGTGCCAGCAGCGTCGGGGGCCGAACCTACGAGCAGTACTTC. Translated: CASSVGGRTYEQYF.

This clonotype occurred a few times. The chain has TRBV7-9 and TRBJ2-7; 11 nucleotides line up with TRBD2. CDR1 is SEHNR and CDR2 is FQNEAQ in the germline V gene (reference sequence). The CDR3 is 14 amino acids. Trimming cost V 6 bases and J 2 bases; bases outside gene matches: 3. CDR3: CASSPSGGPYEQYF. In DNA, the CDR3 is TGTGCCAGCAGTCCTAGCGGGGGGCCCTACGAGCAGTACTTC.

Only a few counts were recorded for this clonotype. The chain carries TRBV12-3 or TRBV12-4 and TRBJ2-7; no definite D call. V was clipped by 6 bases and J by 1 base, with 10 bases between them. This CDR3 comprises 13 residues. The CDR3 nucleotides are TGTGCCAGCAGCCTCTTGGGGTCCTACGAGCAGTACTTC. It encodes CASSLLGSYEQYF.

The rearrangement joins TRBV3-1 to TRBJ2-1; 7 positions agree with TRBD2. CDR3 length: 15 residues. Per germline, CDR1 LGHDT and CDR2 YNNKEL (reference sequence). Trimming cost V 4 bases and J 2 bases; bases outside gene matches: 5. Here the CDR3 reads CASSRSGEPYNEQFF. The DNA for the CDR3 is TGTGCCAGCAGCCGGAGCGGGGAGCCCTACAATGAGCAGTTCTTC.

V and J are TRBV7-2 and TRBJ2-1, with 10 bases aligning to TRBD2. The CDR3 has 15 amino acids. J was trimmed by 0 bases and V by 8 bases; bases with no gene match: 4. In germline, CDR1 is SGHTA, CDR2 FQGNSA. The CDR3 spells CASGLAVSSYNEQFF. CDR3 DNA: TGTGCCAGCGGACTAGCGGTTAGCTCCTACAATGAGCAGTTCTTC.

This chain links TRBV12-3 or TRBV12-4 with TRBJ1-2; D is perhaps TRBD1 (6 bases). This CDR3 is built from 15 residues. The germline V and J ends were trimmed by 1 base and 5 bases, with 14 bases remaining between them. The DNA of the CDR3 is TGTGCCAGCAGTTTAGGCGCGAATCAGGGGTATGGCTACACCTTC. It is translated as CASSLGANQGYGYTF.

A few counts support this clonotype. CDR3 sequence (DNA): TGCAGTGCTAGCATCCGGGGCCCGGACGACATTCAGTACTTC. It is translated as CSASIRGPDDIQYF. The J gene is TRBJ2-4, the V gene TRBV20-1, with D perhaps assigned TRBD1 or TRBD2 (5 bases each). There are 14 residues in the CDR3. The germline gives CDR1 DFQATT, CDR2 SNEGSKA (reference sequence). V gave up 3 bases and J gave up 8 bases, with 17 bases separating them.

This clonotype was detected a few times. The chain combines TRBV5-1 with TRBJ1-5; D might be TRBD1 (6 bases). V lost 0 bases and J lost 1, with 8 bases in between. The germline V gene encodes CDR1 SGHRS and CDR2 YFSETQ. The CDR3 is 15 residues long. The CDR3: CASSLEGGSNQPQHF. CDR3 nucleotide sequence: TGCGCCAGCAGCTTGGAAGGGGGGAGCAATCAGCCCCAGCATTTT.

The rearrangement uses TRBV12-3 or TRBV12-4 and TRBJ2-2; 8 nucleotides line up with TRBD1. Trimming cost V 8 bases and J 3 bases; bases outside gene matches: 5. CDR3 size: 14 residues. The CDR3 DNA sequence: TGTGCCAGCTGTTGGACAGGGTACACCGGGGAGCTGTTTTTT. Its protein is CASCWTGYTGELFF.

This clonotype has more than one count but fewer than ten. This chain uses TRBV2 with TRBJ1-2, with a possible D match to TRBD1 (5 bases). This CDR3 comprises 15 residues. Germline CDR1 and CDR2: SNHLY and FYNNEI. The V gene lost 3 bases and the J gene lost 6 bases, with 17 bases spanning the gap. Written as DNA, the CDR3 is TGTGCCAGCAGTGAGAATCGGCAGGGTACGGATGGCTACACCTTC. Its translation is CASSENRQGTDGYTF.

The chain carries TRBV7-3 and TRBJ2-2, with D possibly TRBD1 on 6 matching bases. V dropped 5 bases and J dropped 2 bases, with 12 bases sitting between them. In germline, CDR1 is SGHTA, CDR2 FQGTGA. This CDR3 has 15 amino acids. In DNA, the CDR3 is TGTGCCAGCAGCCAACAGGGAACTAACACCGGGGAGCTGTTTTTT. Protein: CASSQQGTNTGELFF. The whole variable domain, filled in from reference TRBV7-3 and TRBJ2-2, reads GAGVSQTPSNKVTEKGKYVELRCDPISGHTALYWYRQSLGQGPEFLIYFQGTGAADDSGLPNDRFFAVRPEGSVSTLKIQRTERGDSAVYLCASSQQGTNTGELFFGEGSRLTVL.

This clonotype was seen a few times. This chain connects TRBV9 to TRBJ2-2; 7 bases fit TRBD1. The CDR3 extends over 14 amino acids. J lost 8 bases, V lost 4 bases, and 8 bases had no gene match. Germline assignment: CDR1 SGDLS and CDR2 YYNGEE. CDR3 sequence: CASSRGGKEGELFF. CDR3 in DNA: TGTGCCAGCAGCCGAGGGGGCAAGGAGGGGGAGCTGTTTTTT.

The CDR3 loop is CASSFGGILDSYNEQFF. Here the CDR3 DNA reads TGCGCCAGCAGCTTTGGAGGGATCCTCGACTCCTACAATGAGCAGTTCTTC. The J gene is TRBJ2-1, the V gene TRBV5-1; perhaps TRBD2 as D (6 bases). V was cut by 2 bases and J by 0 bases, with 15 bases left in between. The CDR3 totals 17 residues. The germline V gene encodes CDR1 SGHRS and CDR2 YFSETQ.

The V gene is TRBV4-1, the J gene TRBJ2-7, with 7 bases fitting TRBD1. The junction had 4 bases not matched to a gene; V was cut back by 3 bases and J by 2 bases. CDR1 is MGHRA and CDR2 is YSYEKL in the germline V gene. The CDR3 contains 14 residues. The CDR3 loop is CASSQGQRAYEQYF. For the CDR3, the DNA is TGCGCCAGCAGCCAGGGACAGAGGGCCTACGAGCAGTACTTC.

This clonotype showed up many times. The V and J genes are TRBV29-1 and TRBJ1-1; 7 nucleotides line up with TRBD1. After removal of 6 bases from V and 2 bases from J, the junction contained 9 bases not matched to a gene. The germline CDR1 and CDR2 sequences are SQVTM and ANQGSEA. The CDR3 consists of 14 residues. CDR3 region: CSVVATGLNTEAFF. CDR3 nucleotide sequence: TGCAGCGTGGTTGCGACAGGGCTAAACACTGAAGCTTTCTTT.

The table lists this clonotype with a few counts. V gene TRBV24-1 combines with J gene TRBJ2-3; D is undetermined. This CDR3 region has 14 residues. Germline V gene lookup returns CDR1 KGHDR and CDR2 SFDVKD. Trimming took off 3 bases at V and 5 bases at J, with 11 bases between the two ends. This CDR3 is CATSDTNRIDTQYF. In nucleotides, the CDR3 is TGTGCCACCAGTGATACGAACCGGATAGATACGCAGTATTTT.

The table lists this clonotype with many counts. CDR3 bases: TGTGCCTGGAGTACCGGGGGGGGTTACGACACTGAAGCTTTCTTT. This gives the protein CAWSTGGGYDTEAFF. The chain joins TRBV30 to TRBJ1-1, with a tentative D call TRBD1 (5 bases). V lost 2 bases and J lost 3, with 16 bases in between. This CDR3 comprises 15 residues. Per germline, CDR1 GTSNPN and CDR2 SVGIG (reference sequence).

This clonotype was seen more than once but under ten times. This chain uses TRBV29-1 with TRBJ1-2, with 7 positions matching TRBD1. The CDR3 has 12 residues. Trimming took 4 bases from V and 5 from J; bases not matched to a gene: 4. Germline CDR1 SQVTM, CDR2 ANQGSEA. The DNA of the CDR3 is TGCAGCGTTGGACAGGGAGGGTATGGCTACACCTTC. Translation gives CSVGQGGYGYTF.

This clonotype showed up just a few times. The chain combines TRBV5-1 with TRBJ2-3; D uncertain. Germline V CDR1 and CDR2: SGHRS, YFSETQ. The CDR3 spans 14 residues. V was clipped by 3 bases and J by 4 bases, with 12 bases between them. The CDR3 spells CASSSGGVADTQYF. The CDR3 DNA is TGCGCCAGCAGCTCCGGTGGGGTCGCAGATACGCAGTATTTT.

This clonotype was recorded a few times. J is TRBJ1-2 and V is TRBV7-9; D may be TRBD1 (6 bases). The germline V gene has CDR1 SEHNR and CDR2 FQNEAQ (reference sequence). V dropped 6 bases and J dropped 4 bases, with 12 bases sitting between them. CDR3 length: 13 amino acids. CDR3 in DNA: TGTGCCAGCAGTCTGGACAGCTTCTATGGCTACACCTTC. It is translated as CASSLDSFYGYTF.

This clonotype came up a few times. The chain has TRBV18 and TRBJ2-7; D could derive from TRBD1 or TRBD2 (5 bases each). Germline CDR1 reads KGHSH; CDR2 reads LQKENI. Trimming left V 3 bases short and J 0 bases short, with 12 bases between. CDR3 length equals 15 residues. The CDR3 sequence is CASSPSGTSSYEQYF. The CDR3 DNA is TGTGCCAGCTCACCTTCCGGGACGAGCTCCTACGAGCAGTACTTC.

The chain is built from TRBV7-8 and TRBJ2-1, with D maybe TRBD2 (5 bases). This CDR3 region has 12 residues. V was clipped by 5 bases and J by 13 bases, with 15 bases between them. Per the germline V gene, CDR1 is SGHVS and CDR2 is FQNEAQ. The CDR3 nucleotides read TGTGCCAGCAGCCCCCTGAGGGCCCAACAGTTCTTC. This gives the protein CASSPLRAQQFF.

The chain uses TRBV2 and TRBJ2-7; D remains unclear. Germline V gene sequence: CDR1 SNHLY, CDR2 FYNNEI. The CDR3 runs 15 residues. Trimming cost V 2 bases and J 2 bases, with 13 bases left between them. The CDR3 loop reads CASSESHGRTYEQYF. The CDR3 region has the DNA TGTGCCAGCAGTGAATCTCACGGACGTACCTACGAGCAGTACTTC.

The V call is TRBV3-1, the J call TRBJ2-1, with unresolved D. This CDR3 spans 10 amino acids. CDR1 LGHDT and CDR2 YNNKEL come from the germline V gene (reference sequence). The ends were cut back, 3 bases at V and 11 bases at J, with 5 bases in the middle. This chain's CDR3 is CASSQGKQFF. The CDR3 coding sequence is TGTGCCAGCAGCCAGGGAAAGCAGTTCTTC.

This clonotype was counted between two and nine times. The CDR3 DNA reads as TGTGCAAGTCGCCGCCGGGACAGGGACGGCTACACCTTC. It encodes CASRRRDRDGYTF. This sequence joins TRBV12-2 and TRBJ1-2; TRBD1, the D gene given by the table, was not confirmed from the DNA. TRBV12-2 is assigned pseudogene status. The CDR3 consists of 13 residues.

This clonotype was picked up many times. The V call is TRBV4-2, the J call TRBJ2-1; D is possibly TRBD2 (6 bases). CDR1 LGHNA and CDR2 YNFKEQ come from the germline V gene. CDR3 length equals 16 residues. Trimming left V 3 bases short and J 3 bases short, with 15 bases between. CDR3 region: CASSQDAWRGYNEQFF. Written as DNA, the CDR3 is TGTGCCAGCAGCCAGGACGCATGGCGGGGCTACAATGAGCAGTTCTTC.

There are a few counts of this clonotype. The chain has TRBV18 and TRBJ2-2; D gene uncertain. The CDR3 length is 20 residues. Germline assignment: CDR1 KGHSH and CDR2 LQKENI. Trimming took off 0 bases at V and 7 bases at J, with 27 bases between the two ends. CDR3 nucleotides: TGTGCCAGCTCACCACCCGGCAGCTCTAACATTAATGGTCGGAACGGGGAGCTGTTTTTT. Amino acid sequence: CASSPPGSSNINGRNGELFF.

This clonotype appeared many times. The rearrangement joins TRBV4-1 to TRBJ2-2, with TRBD1 as a possible D gene (5 bases). The germline V gene has CDR1 MGHRA and CDR2 YSYEKL. Trimming took 4 bases from V and 8 from J, leaving 11 bases between them. This CDR3 contains 13 residues. The CDR3 spells CASSPQGIGELFF. CDR3 in DNA: TGCGCCAGCAGCCCCCAGGGAATAGGGGAGCTGTTTTTT.

This clonotype was observed many times. V usage is TRBV7-6 and J usage is TRBJ2-7; D ambiguous. The V end lost 6 bases, the J end lost 4 bases, and 13 bases lay between the germline ends. From germline, CDR1 is SGHVS and CDR2 FNYEAQ. The CDR3 is 13 residues long. The CDR3 reads CASSPRNSYEQYF. In nucleotides, the CDR3 is TGTGCCAGCAGTCCGCGGAACAGTTACGAGCAGTACTTC.

The V and J genes are TRBV12-3 or TRBV12-4 and TRBJ2-5, with D possibly matching TRBD2 (5 bases). This CDR3 region has 14 residues. Between the trimmed V and J ends, which lost 5 bases and 1 base, there was a span of 11 bases. The CDR3 DNA sequence: TGTGCCAGCAGTAAAGGACTGGCCCAAGAGACCCAGTACTTC. Its translation: CASSKGLAQETQYF.

This clonotype is a singleton in its sample. The chain combines TRBV6-2 or TRBV6-3 with TRBJ2-7; 13 bases match TRBD2. Germline V gene lookup returns CDR1 MNHEY and CDR2 SVGEGT. J was trimmed by 3 bases and V by 4 bases; bases with no gene match: 24. The CDR3 has 22 amino acids. The CDR3 bases are TGTGCCAGCAGTTCCCCGGGACAGGGATTTACGACTAGCGGGGGGCCGCTCTACGAGCAGTACTTC. As protein: CASSSPGQGFTTSGGPLYEQYF.

This clonotype was detected a few times. This chain connects TRBV6-6 to TRBJ1-6, with D uncertain. The CDR3 contains 15 residues. The germline V gene encodes CDR1 MNHNY and CDR2 SVGAGI (reference sequence). The V end was cut by 7 bases, the J end by 6 bases, with 16 bases between. Written as DNA, the CDR3 is TGTGCCAGCACTCCCCGGGGAGACATTAATTCACCCCTCCACTTT. Encoded protein: CASTPRGDINSPLHF.